These 22 T cell receptor delta chains were sequenced from one sample in a study of γδ T cells in repeated Plasmodium falciparum infection. Bulk repertoires came from Vgamma9/Vdelta2+ or Vdelta2-negative gammadelta T cells flow-sorted from PBMC. TCRdb called clones from the multiplex PCR reads again using CATT. The sample consists of about 50,000 delta-chain clones, roughly 2% of them appearing once. Source material: gamma-delta T cells from blood. These receptors came from a pool of human donors (malaria-infected and uninfected, not separated).

About this clone: A far larger clone differs by one base, so this is likely a read error. At the DNA level, this CDR3 is encoded by other sequences in the same sample as well. This chain connects TRDV1 to TRDJ1; 11 positions agree with TRDD3. The J gene was not available in TCRdb and was assigned here by matching the DNA to germline segments. CDR3 size: 24 residues. CDR1 is TSWWSYY and CDR2 is QGS in the germline V gene. The CDR3 coding sequence is TGTGCTCTTGGGCACTACATACCCGTTTTCGACTGGGGGATAGTGGACCTGTACACTGATAAACTCATCTTT. Translating gives CALGHYIPVFDWGIVDLYTDKLIF.

This clone has ten or more counts. A far more abundant clone sits one base away, making this likely a read error. Other nucleotide sequences from this sample produce the same CDR3. The chain joins TRDV1 to TRDJ1; 9 nucleotides align to TRDD2. CDR1 is TSWWSYY and CDR2 is QGS in the germline V gene. The CDR3 contains 17 residues. CDR3 bases: TGTGCCCTTGGGGACCAACCCTTCCTACGTCTCTGGGGGAAACTCATCTTT. Translating gives CALGDQPFLRLWGKLIF.

With regard to this clone: The TCRdb protein comes from a much larger clone and disagrees with this DNA's translation at residue 9, likely due to a read error; the protein given here is derived from the DNA. This sequence joins TRDV2 and TRDJ1; 7 bases map to TRDD3. TCRdb does not report a J gene; here it was assigned by matching the DNA to germline references. This CDR3 region has 13 residues. Germline V gene sequence: CDR1 GEAIGNYY, CDR2 EKD. CDR3: CACDRGIPEKLIF. CDR3 coding DNA: TGTGCCTGTGACAGAGGGATACCCGAGAAACTCATCTTT.

This clone was seen a few times. Translating this DNA gives a protein that differs at residue 14 from the TCRdb one, which belongs to a much larger clone; a read error is likely, and the protein shown is this translation. V and J are TRDV3 and TRDJ1, with 10 nucleotides matching TRDD3. The CDR3 covers 21 residues. The trim removed 4 bases at V and 0 bases at J, leaving 26 bases unmatched. Germline lookup yields CDR1 TVYSNPD and CDR2 GDNSRS (reference sequence). CDR3 DNA: TGTGCCTGGGGGTCGACGAGGAGGTACTGGGGGATCCCCACCAACACCGATAAACTCATCTTT. This encodes CAWGSTRRYWGIPTNTDKLIF.

In this sample, this clone turned up a few times. With a far larger clone one base away, a read error is the likely cause. Other DNA sequences of this sample code for an identical CDR3. The V gene corresponds to TRDV2; no J gene was called; TRDD3 is the table's D call, not checked against the DNA. Germline loops: CDR1 GEAIGNYY, CDR2 EKD. CDR3 size: 18 residues. The chain's CDR3 is CACDPLPTTGGYENKLIF. The CDR3 bases are TGTGCCTGTGACCCTCTACCAACTACTGGGGGATACGAGAATAAACTCATCTTC.

Concerning this clone: TCRdb attributes to this sequence the protein of a much larger clone, which differs from the DNA translation at residue 7; a read error is likely, and the protein displayed is translated from the DNA. V is TRDV3 and J is TRDJ1; no definite D call. Matching the DNA to germline supplied the J gene, which TCRdb does not give. The V and J ends lost 3 bases and 4 bases respectively, with 33 bases between them. Germline V gives CDR1 TVYSNPD, CDR2 GDNSRS (reference sequence). The CDR3 runs to 19 residues. As DNA, the CDR3 is TGTGCCTTCCCAAAATCGATGTACATTCGGCCCCGGAGATACGATAAACTCATCTTT. The encoded protein is CAFPKSMYIRPRRYDKLIF.

By frequency in the sample, this clone is medium-sized. Germline and junction disagree at one end, which may indicate a read error. This sample includes further DNA sequences coding for the same CDR3. The V call is TRDV1, the J call TRDJ1, with D possibly being TRDD3 (5 bases). This CDR3 is 21 amino acids long. Germline V lookup: CDR1 TSWWSYY, CDR2 QGS. CDR3 sequence reads: CALVELPGVQGMIFIPDKLIF. The DNA for the CDR3 is TGTGCTCTTGTGGAACTCCCAGGGGTCCAAGGGATGATCTTCATACCCGATAAACTCATCTTT.

About this clone itself: Given a far larger clone just one base away, this is likely a sequencing read error. This sample includes further DNA sequences coding for the same CDR3. The rearrangement uses TRDV3 and TRDJ1; 8 bases align to TRDD3. Here the J gene was assigned by germline matching of the DNA, as TCRdb has none. The CDR3 covers 17 residues. V lost 0 bases, J lost 0 bases, and 12 bases stayed unmatched. Germline V lookup: CDR1 TVYSNPD, CDR2 GDNSRS (reference sequence). This chain's CDR3 is CAFSFRTGGPYTDKLIF. CDR3 coding DNA: TGTGCCTTTAGCTTCCGGACTGGGGGTCCATACACCGATAAACTCATCTTT.

In its sample, this clone was seen many times. A single base separates this from a much larger clone, so it may be a read error. V gene TRDV1 combines with J gene TRDJ1, with a weak D call TRDD3 (5 bases). Germline V CDR1 and CDR2: TSWWSYY, QGS. This CDR3 has 28 residues. Trimming cost V 0 bases and J 7 bases, with 54 bases left between them. CDR3 in DNA: TGTGCTCTTGGGGAACTCTCTCACGAGGCCCCCGTCCCAGGACGCGTTTACTGGCCTCCCGGTGTAGCGATTAAACTCATCTTT. This gives the protein CALGELSHEAPVPGRVYWPPGVAIKLIF.

In this sample, this clone turned up many times. The protein given by TCRdb reflects a much larger clone and differs at residue 6 from this DNA's translation, likely from a read error; the protein shown is the DNA's translation. The sample holds other DNA sequences that translate to the same CDR3. This chain connects TRDV1 to TRDJ1; D is uncertain. Germline V gene data show CDR1 as TSWWSYY and CDR2 as QGS. V lost 4 bases and J 7 bases, leaving 16 bases between the germline ends. This CDR3 is built from 14 residues. The DNA for the CDR3 is TGTGCTCTTGGGGGGTTACCCTTTAGCGGTAAACTCATCTTT. This encodes CALGGLPFSGKLIF.

This clone was picked up many times. TCRdb's listed protein matches a much larger clone and diverges from this DNA's translation at residue 14, likely through a read error; the protein shown comes from the DNA. The chain recombines TRDV2 with TRDJ1, with 7 bases lining up with TRDD3. In the absence of a J gene in TCRdb, the DNA was matched to germline to assign it here. The germline gives CDR1 GEAIGNYY, CDR2 EKD. CDR3 length: 17 amino acids. As DNA, the CDR3 is TGTGCCTGTGACACCGTGGGGGAGGCCCCGAGAACCGATAGACTCATCTTT. Residues: CACDTVGEAPRTDRLIF.

This clone has a count of ten or more. This may come from a read error, since a much larger clone is one base off. The chain combines TRDV1 with TRDJ1; 8 bases align to TRDD3. Germline CDR1 reads TSWWSYY; CDR2 reads QGS. The V segment lost 1 base and the J segment 4 bases; nucleotides outside the gene matches: 17. This CDR3 comprises 19 residues. In nucleotides, the CDR3 is TGTGCTCTTGGGGAACCGGCCTTCCCGGTACTGGGGGCCGTCGATAAACTCATCTTT. It encodes CALGEPAFPVLGAVDKLIF.

In its sample, this clone was seen a few times. A much bigger clone sits one base away, suggesting this may be a read error. The J gene is uncalled and the V gene is TRDV1; the table's D call of TRDD3 was not tested on the DNA. Germline assignment: CDR1 TSWWSYY and CDR2 QGS. CDR3 length: 18 amino acids. CDR3 protein: CALGEIFPLGAKPDKLIF. In nucleotides, the CDR3 is TGTGCTCTTGGGGAAATATTCCCCTTGGGGGCTAAACCCGATAAACTCATTTTT.

This clone was found a few times. Only one base separates this from a far larger clonotype, so it likely reflects a read error. In the same sample, other DNA sequences code for this CDR3. The J gene is TRDJ1, the V gene TRDV2; D is perhaps TRDD3 (5 bases). The J gene, not given by TCRdb, was assigned here from a germline match of the nucleotide sequence. Trimming left V 6 bases short and J 2 bases short, with 12 bases between. Germline V gene sequence: CDR1 GEAIGNYY, CDR2 EKD. The CDR3 is made up of 13 amino acids. CDR3 protein: CACWGIGTDKLIF. The CDR3 DNA follows: TGTGCCTGTTGGGGAATTGGGACCGATAAACTCATCTTT.

Concerning this clone: A read error likely explains why the TCRdb protein, taken from a much larger clone, differs from this DNA's translation at residue 9; the protein shown is translated from the DNA. The J gene is TRDJ1, the V gene TRDV1; 13 bases line up with TRDD3. The J gene, not given by TCRdb, was assigned here from a germline match of the nucleotide sequence. From germline, CDR1 is TSWWSYY and CDR2 QGS. The J segment lost 0 bases and the V segment lost 2 bases, leaving 27 bases of the junction unmatched. The CDR3 sequence is 25 residues long. The CDR3: CALGEGSYVLSTYWGIRWYTDKLIF. In nucleotides, the CDR3 is TGTGCTCTTGGGGAAGGTTCGTACGTCCTATCGACATACTGGGGGATACGCTGGTACACCGATAAACTCATCTTT.

In this sample, this clone turned up many times. TCRdb's protein for this DNA is that of a much larger clone and differs from the translation at residue 3, likely a read error; the protein shown is the DNA translation. This chain joins TRDV2 and TRDJ1, with TRDD3 as a possible D gene (5 bases). TCRdb carries no J gene annotation; the J gene was assigned here by matching the DNA with germline. This CDR3 has 13 residues. CDR1 and CDR2 (germline): GEAIGNYY, EKD. The CDR3 sequence is CAYDQMGKDKLIF. The CDR3 coding sequence is TGTGCCTATGACCAGATGGGGAAAGATAAACTCATCTTT.

On this clone: A far bigger clonotype differs at one base, so this is likely a read error. The same CDR3 can be traced to other DNA sequences in this sample. The rearrangement joins TRDV3 to TRDJ2; 7 bases fit TRDD3. Germline V gene lookup returns CDR1 TVYSNPD and CDR2 GDNSRS (reference sequence). CDR3 length: 17 residues. The CDR3 DNA follows: TGTGCCTTTGAAGAGTTTAACGGGGGATTTTTGACGGCACAACTCTTCTTT. Its protein is CAFEEFNGGFLTAQLFF.

The V call is TRDV3, the J call TRDJ1; 12 nucleotides agree with TRDD3. TCRdb offers no J gene call, so here the DNA was matched to germline to obtain one. The CDR3 has 21 amino acids. Germline assignment: CDR1 TVYSNPD and CDR2 GDNSRS (reference sequence). The V gene end was trimmed by 1 base and the J gene end by 0 bases; junction bases not matched to a gene: 21. The CDR3 nucleotides read TGTGCCTTTACCTACCCCTCCTACTGGGGGATACAACCACCGTACACCGATAAACTCATCTTT. Translated, it gives CAFTYPSYWGIQPPYTDKLIF.

Ten or more counts support this clone. TCRdb has a much larger clone's protein, which differs at residue 14 from the translation of this DNA, likely because of a read error; what is shown is the protein translated from the DNA. The chain links TRDV2 to TRDJ1; 9 bases are shared with TRDD3. Matching the DNA to germline supplied the J gene, which TCRdb does not give. CDR3 length equals 17 residues. CDR1 and CDR2 from the germline V gene are GEAIGNYY and EKD. The CDR3 here is CACDPVGLGDYTDRLIF. CDR3 bases: TGTGCCTGTGACCCGGTCGGTCTGGGGGATTACACCGATAGACTCATCTTT.

This clone was found a few times. V and J are TRDV2 and TRDJ1; 9 bases fit TRDD3. No J gene was available from TCRdb, and it was assigned here by a germline match of the DNA. This CDR3 region has 16 residues. Germline-derived CDR1 and CDR2 are GEAIGNYY and EKD. V lost 3 bases to trimming and J lost 0 bases; unmatched junction nucleotides: 7. CDR3 amino acids: CACDQLGDGDTDKLIF. In DNA form, the CDR3 reads TGTGCCTGTGACCAACTGGGGGACGGGGACACCGATAAACTCATCTTT.

This clone was observed a few times. The protein given by TCRdb reflects a much larger clone and differs at residue 9 from this DNA's translation, likely from a read error; the protein shown is the DNA's translation. The chain links TRDV2 to TRDJ1, with 8 bases matching TRDD3. Since TCRdb gives no J gene, matching the DNA to germline was used here to assign it. V was pared by 0 bases and J by 5 bases, with 13 bases of the junction left unmatched. Germline CDR1 is GEAIGNYY and CDR2 is EKD. This CDR3 has 17 amino acids. The CDR3 nucleotides read TGTGCCTGTGACACCGTCGGAGTACCGGGGGATAAGGATAAACTCATCTTT. It is translated as CACDTVGVPGDKDKLIF.

This clone was counted a few times. The protein given by TCRdb reflects a much larger clone and differs at residue 17 from this DNA's translation, likely from a read error; the protein shown is the DNA's translation. The rearrangement joins TRDV2 to TRDJ1; TRDD3 aligns across 9 bases. TCRdb is silent on the J gene; assignment here came from matching the DNA to germline. There are 21 residues in the CDR3. Germline CDR1 is GEAIGNYY and CDR2 is EKD. The CDR3 spells CACDTLVPTIVLGDHTNKLIF. DNA of the CDR3: TGTGCCTGTGACACTCTTGTTCCTACTATCGTACTGGGGGACCACACCAATAAACTCATCTTT.